This T cell receptor beta chain was observed in a study of blood T cell repertoires in COVID-19. As for the study in general: The United States, Italy and Spain provided the acute and convalescent COVID-19 samples. From T cells, B-cell-depleted T cells, or PBMCs came the material, which was cDNA or gDNA.

As originally analysed: Scientists estimated how many nucleated cells there were by amplifying reference gene primers. Here immunoSEQ multiplex PCR was the method, and the copy in TCRdb shows in-frame clones only, minus some. The D gene and trimming were derived from the DNA, and the V and J assignments and clone size from that table. The data show roughly 160,000 clones, around 84% seen once. Germline assignment: CDR1 MNHEY and CDR2 SMNVEV (reference sequence). The CDR3 covers 18 residues. The V and J ends lost 6 bases and 0 bases, in that order; junction bases with no gene match: 11. The clonotype was recovered from a woman aged 50 to 60 with COVID-19, enrolled during active disease. The chain links TRBV27 to TRBJ2-6; 7 bases are a match to TRBD1. Sequenced material: peripheral blood. This chain's CDR3 is CASSLTGTVSSGANVLTF. CDR3 sequence (DNA): TGTGCCAGCAGCTTAACCGGGACAGTCAGCTCTGGGGCCAACGTCCTGACTTTC.